This is a list of T cell receptor beta chains from one sample in a study of CD8+CD57+ T cells in acquired aplastic anemia. In TCRdb, the reads were re-called with MiXCR into one record per CDR3 protein. Of some 190,000 distinct CDR3 sequences listed, approximately 49% are singletons. Source material: sorted CD4+, CD8+, or CD8+CD57+ T cells (not recorded which) from PBMCs. The receptors come from a human donor in good health. CDR3s include the opening cysteine and the closing phenylalanine or tryptophan. Each record gives: CDR3 length, V gene, J gene, CDR3 protein.

>15|TRBV20-1|TRBJ2-3
CSAKVRDRGKDTQYF
>15|TRBV7-9|TRBJ1-4
CASSLYRDSNEKLFF
>16|TRBV9|TRBJ2-3
CASSVEEAQYPDTQYF
>12|TRBV7-2|TRBJ1-2
CASSSTEFGYTF
>14|TRBV11-2|TRBJ2-7
CASSLGTGTYEQYF
>13|TRBV30|TRBJ1-2
CAWSERVGYGYTF
>13|TRBV29-1|TRBJ1-6
CSDKQGYNSPLHF
>15|TRBV19|TRBJ2-7
CASRQYGLATYEQYF
>13|TRBV29-1|TRBJ2-2
CSVAYPNTGELFF
>14|TRBV7-2|TRBJ2-5
CASSLDKRKETQYF
>11|TRBV2|TRBJ2-5
CASSVGETQYF
>14|TRBV7-2|TRBJ2-7
CASSTGADAYEQYF
>16|TRBV14|TRBJ2-5
CASSPYWDRKPETQYF
>16|TRBV5-1|TRBJ1-1
CASSWGHGTANTEAFF
>12|TRBV5-1|TRBJ2-7
CASSMQGDEQYF
>16|TRBV4-1|TRBJ2-1
CASSQGTGGIGNGQFF
>15|TRBV11-2|TRBJ2-1
CASSLVPGPYDEQFF
>11|TRBV2|TRBJ2-7
CASSNGGWQYF
>16|TRBV19|TRBJ2-6
CASSVTGSSGANVLTF
>14|TRBV5-1|TRBJ2-7
CASSMGAFFYEQYF
>12|TRBV12-3/TRBV12-4|TRBJ2-1
CATRGPHNEQFF
>15|TRBV5-4|TRBJ2-7
CASSSLGTSGYEQYF
>15|TRBV18|TRBJ2-7
CASSPPGLAGDEQYF
>16|TRBV7-2|TRBJ1-6
CASSRLSGQNNSPLHF
>14|TRBV29-1|TRBJ2-1
CSVVKGESYNEQFF
>14|TRBV7-9|TRBJ1-6
CASSILEGRSPLHF
>14|TRBV27|TRBJ1-1
CASSFTGDNTEAFF
>15|TRBV15|TRBJ1-2
CATSKYGHLNYGYTF
>13|TRBV9|TRBJ1-2
CASSVGQGGGYTF
>14|TRBV2|TRBJ2-3
CVIKGLASTVTQYF
>15|TRBV5-1|TRBJ2-7
CASSPGKVISYEQYF
>14|TRBV24-1|TRBJ2-2
CATSDIGGSGELFF
>13|TRBV3-1|TRBJ2-2
CASSPRVAGELFF
>14|TRBV19|TRBJ2-7
CASSRTNNFYEQYF
>15|TRBV3-1|TRBJ1-3
CASSILPGQRNTIYF